This T cell receptor (beta chain) originates from a study of blood T cell repertoires in COVID-19. Study context: PBMCs, B-cell-depleted T cells, or T cells provided the cDNA or gDNA that made up the material.

This table comes from immunoSEQ multiplex PCR, and its TCRdb copy is limited to in-frame clones, with some not included. The data show hundreds of thousands of clones, with 87% seen just once and less than 1.6% held by the top ten. The CDR3 extends over 16 amino acids. With 4 bases removed from V and 2 bases from J, the gap between germline ends came to 16 bases. Germline assignment: CDR1 LGHNT and CDR2 FRNRAP. Specimen: peripheral blood. This chain uses TRBV12-5 with TRBJ2-3; D may be TRBD2 (6 bases). The clonotype was recovered from a woman in her 40s who had recovered from COVID-19. The CDR3: CASGSRDSQLTDTQYF. In DNA form, the CDR3 reads TGTGCTAGTGGTTCCAGGGACTCCCAACTCACAGATACGCAGTATTTT.